Listed here is a single TCR beta chain. The antigen it recognizes is unknown. No quality values exist for individual bases; no much larger clone is one base distant. The trial excluded patients who had a history of autoimmune disease or were on systemic immunosuppression. Peripheral blood for TCR sequencing was drawn from every dose cohort at baseline, at cycle 4 day 1 and at cycle 7 day 1. The samples were taken from a phase I, first-in-human, multicenter, open-label dose-escalation trial of ivuxolimab. Adults with locally advanced or metastatic melanoma, renal cell carcinoma, hepatocellular carcinoma or head and neck squamous cell carcinoma were enrolled in the trial. Before TCR sequencing, CD4+ and CD8+ T cells were separately sorted from peripheral blood. The CDR3 measures 15 amino acids from cysteine to phenylalanine. Only the CDR3 region is kept as DNA, spanning 45 bases read in frame from base 1.

The data were obtained in a study of OX40 agonist ivuxolimab in advanced cancers. With regard to the full study: The costimulatory receptor OX40 (CD134) was targeted by ivuxolimab, a fully human IgG2 agonistic monoclonal antibody. Intravenous ivuxolimab was administered to patients every 2 weeks at six dose levels: 0.01, 0.1, 0.3, 1.5, 3 and 10 mg/kg. Among the approximately 54 dose-escalation patients, approximately 20 had hepatocellular carcinoma, 15 or so melanoma, 9 renal cell carcinoma and 9 head and neck cancer. A male proportion of 70% to 90% and a mean age of approximately 62 years, ranging from roughly 20 to 80, were recorded for the dose-escalation cohort. Patients were allowed to have had prior anti-PD-1, anti-PD-L1 or anti-CTLA-4 therapy, and 30% to 50% of the dose-escalation patients had previously received checkpoint inhibitors. Partial responses occurred in three dose-escalation patients: two with cutaneous melanoma and one with hepatocellular carcinoma. The purpose of peripheral TCRbeta sequencing was to test whether ivuxolimab changed TCR sequence diversity and led to clonal T-cell expansion. The paper covers the monotherapy dose-escalation part of the phase I ivuxolimab trial, which included N ≈ 57 patients. On the study overall, not on this receptor specifically: Antigen specificity was not determined for the clonally expanded peripheral T cells. Low levels of normalized T-cell clonal expansion were also seen in some patients who did not respond. After ivuxolimab, expanded clones were on average more numerous among CD8+ T cells than among CD4+ T cells. At doses of 0.1 to 3.0 mg/kg, clonal expansion of both CD4+ and CD8+ blood T cells was observed from baseline to week 6. In partial responders in the 0.1-3.0 mg/kg groups, normalized peripheral clonal expansion was found to be among the lowest, especially among CD8+ T cells.

For sequencing of the TCRbeta CDR3 region, genomic DNA was extracted from the sorted cells. The immunoSEQ Assay was used for sequencing of TCRbeta CDR3 regions. TCRdb provides this immuneACCESS table in a form limited to in-frame rearrangements. Some clones are lacking; in checked studies, under half of them reflect an unresolved V gene, and why the rest are absent is not known. In all, the sample holds about 53,000 clones, and about four fifths of those were seen once. Clones ranked in the top ten supply approximately 13% of the sample. The sequenced sample was CD4+ or CD8+ T cells sorted from blood, obtained in a trial of the OX40 agonist ivuxolimab. Recombination connected TRBV12-1 to TRBJ2-1; the D call of TRBD2 is as the table states it, not checked on the DNA. TRBV12-1 is listed as a pseudogene. This receptor was taken from an adult with an advanced solid tumor such as melanoma, head and neck, liver or kidney cancer. The CDR3 in this case is CASSASGRAFNEQFF. The DNA is TGTGCCAGCAGCGCTAGCGGGAGGGCCTTCAATGAGCAGTTCTTC.